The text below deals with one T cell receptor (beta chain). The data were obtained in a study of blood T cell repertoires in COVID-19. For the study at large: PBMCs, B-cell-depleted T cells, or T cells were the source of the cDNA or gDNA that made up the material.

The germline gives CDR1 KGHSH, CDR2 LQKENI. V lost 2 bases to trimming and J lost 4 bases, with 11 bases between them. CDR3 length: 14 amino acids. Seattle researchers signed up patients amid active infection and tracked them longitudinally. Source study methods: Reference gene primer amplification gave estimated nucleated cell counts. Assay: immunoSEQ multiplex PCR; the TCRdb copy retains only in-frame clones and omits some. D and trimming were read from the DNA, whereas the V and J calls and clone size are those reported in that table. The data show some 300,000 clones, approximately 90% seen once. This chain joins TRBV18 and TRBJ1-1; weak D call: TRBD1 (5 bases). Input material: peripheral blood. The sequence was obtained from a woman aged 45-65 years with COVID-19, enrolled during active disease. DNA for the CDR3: TGTGCCAGCTCACCAGGGGGGACGGGCACTGAAGCTTTCTTT. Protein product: CASSPGGTGTEAFF.